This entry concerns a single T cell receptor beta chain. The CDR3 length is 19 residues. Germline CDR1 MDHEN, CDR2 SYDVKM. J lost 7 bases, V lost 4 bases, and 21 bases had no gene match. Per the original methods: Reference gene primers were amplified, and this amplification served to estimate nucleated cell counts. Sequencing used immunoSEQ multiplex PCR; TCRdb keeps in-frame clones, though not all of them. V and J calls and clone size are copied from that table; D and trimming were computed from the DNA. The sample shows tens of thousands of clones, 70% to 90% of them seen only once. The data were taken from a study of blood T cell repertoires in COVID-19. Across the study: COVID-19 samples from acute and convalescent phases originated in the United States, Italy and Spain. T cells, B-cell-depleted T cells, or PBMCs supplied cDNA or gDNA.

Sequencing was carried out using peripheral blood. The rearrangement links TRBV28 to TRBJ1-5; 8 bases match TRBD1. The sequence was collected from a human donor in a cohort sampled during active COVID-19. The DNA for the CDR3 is TGTGCCAGCAGTTCCCGGGGCAGGGGGCGATTTGATGGAGGGCAGCCCCAGCATTTT. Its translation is CASSSRGRGRFDGGQPQHF. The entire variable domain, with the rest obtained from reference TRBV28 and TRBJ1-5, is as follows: DVKVTQSSRYLVKRTGEKVFLECVQDMDHENMFWYRQDPGLGLRLIYFSYDVKMKEKGDIPEGYSVSREKKERFSLILESASTNQTSMYLCASSSRGRGRFDGGQPQHFGDGTRLSIL.